The present entry profiles one T cell receptor beta chain with its context. This record comes from a study of blood T cell repertoires in COVID-19. About the study: Material from acute and convalescent COVID-19 was sourced from the United States, Italy and Spain. Sample material is recorded as cDNA or gDNA derived from T cells, B-cell-depleted T cells, or PBMCs.

Original processing methods: Estimation of nucleated cell counts relied on the amplification of reference gene primers. Produced via immunoSEQ multiplex PCR; TCRdb's table is partial and in-frame only. Clonal size and the V and J genes are those of that table, whereas D and trimming came from the DNA. The data hold roughly 100,000 clones, with 80% to 90% observed a single time. There are 14 residues in the CDR3. With 4 bases removed from V and 8 bases from J, the gap between germline ends came to 18 bases. The V gene's germline CDR1 is SGHNT and CDR2 YYREEE (reference sequence). The specimen was peripheral blood. This chain uses TRBV5-4 with TRBJ1-2, with TRBD1 as a possible D gene (5 bases). This clonotype originated in a man older than 75 with acute or convalescent COVID-19. CDR3 nucleotide sequence: TGTGCCAGCAGCCCGGACACAAGGCTAGACGGCTACACCTTC. This codes for CASSPDTRLDGYTF.